This T cell receptor beta chain is drawn from a study of blood T cell repertoires in COVID-19. At the level of the study: Acute and convalescent COVID-19 specimens originated in the United States, Italy and Spain.

This clone was counted only a few times. The CDR3 covers 12 residues. Germline CDR1 and CDR2: SGHAT and FQNNGV. V shed 6 bases and J shed 2 bases, with 5 bases lying between them. Produced via immunoSEQ multiplex PCR; TCRdb's table is partial and in-frame only. The data contain fewer than 80,000 clones, 80% to 85% of them singletons. The source of this sequence is a woman older than 75 with acute or convalescent COVID-19. V and J are TRBV11-2 and TRBJ1-3; D unresolved. The sequenced material came from peripheral blood. As DNA, the CDR3 is TGTGCCAGCAGTCCTACTGGAAACACCATATATTTT. Translation gives CASSPTGNTIYF.